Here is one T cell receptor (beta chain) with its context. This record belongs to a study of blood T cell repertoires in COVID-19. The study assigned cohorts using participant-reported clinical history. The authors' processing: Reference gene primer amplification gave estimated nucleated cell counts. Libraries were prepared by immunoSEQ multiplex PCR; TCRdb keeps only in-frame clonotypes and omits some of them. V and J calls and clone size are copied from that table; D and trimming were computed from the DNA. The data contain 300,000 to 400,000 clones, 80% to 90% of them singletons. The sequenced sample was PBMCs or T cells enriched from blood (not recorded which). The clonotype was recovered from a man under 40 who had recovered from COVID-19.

In DNA, the CDR3 is TGTGCCAGCATCCGCCTAGCGGGGGGGTTACGGGAGCAGTTCTTC. The encoded protein is CASIRLAGGLREQFF. J is TRBJ2-1 and V is TRBV27; 12 bases fit TRBD2. Per the germline V gene, CDR1 is MNHEY and CDR2 is SMNVEV (reference sequence). This CDR3 is 15 amino acids long. V trimming: 7 bases; J trimming: 10 bases; junction bases outside the gene matches: 11.